A selection of T cell receptor beta chains follows, all from one sample in a study of blood T cell repertoires in COVID-19. Sequenced by immunoSEQ multiplex PCR; TCRdb stores in-frame clones only, minus some. The sample comprises 470,000 or so clones, around 85% of which are singletons, and approximately 2.9% rests with the top ten. The sample taken for sequencing was peripheral blood. Receptors originate from a human donor in a cohort sampled during active COVID-19. CDR3s include the opening cysteine and the closing phenylalanine or tryptophan. A D gene is named only where the DNA matches it firmly. Clone size appears in some rows only: once, few, many, or a class for an expanded clone.

j_call	v_call	d_call	clone_size	cdr3_aa	cdr3_nt
TRBJ2-2	TRBV3-1/TRBV3-2	.	.	CASSTRDNQENTGELFF	TGTGCCAGCAGCACTCGGGACAACCAAGAGAACACCGGGGAGCTGTTTTTT
TRBJ2-7	TRBV29-1	.	.	CSVSMSRDNEQYF	TGCAGCGTTTCTATGAGCCGGGACAACGAGCAGTACTTC
TRBJ2-1	TRBV4-1	TRBD2	.	CASSQPGEGPQGEQFF	TGCGCCAGCAGCCAACCGGGGGAGGGCCCTCAGGGTGAGCAGTTCTTC
TRBJ1-1	TRBV7-3	.	.	CASSLRLTTEAFF	TGTGCCAGCAGCTTGAGGCTCACCACTGAAGCTTTCTTT
TRBJ2-2	TRBV5-1	.	.	CASSPEVVDTGELFF	TGCGCCAGCAGCCCGGAGGTAGTAGACACCGGGGAGCTGTTTTTT
TRBJ2-1	TRBV4-1	TRBD2	.	CASSQDPSRASGSSYNEQFF	TGCGCCAGCAGCCAAGATCCGAGTAGGGCTAGCGGGAGCTCCTACAATGAGCAGTTCTTC
TRBJ2-5	TRBV29-1	.	once	CSVEDVGGETQYF	TGCAGCGTTGAAGACGTCGGGGGAGAGACCCAGTACTTC
TRBJ1-1	TRBV11-2	.	.	CASSLGTEVYEAFF	TGTGCCAGCAGCTTAGGGACAGAAGTTTATGAAGCTTTCTTT
TRBJ1-4	TRBV3-1/TRBV3-2	.	.	CASGLQGSFEKLFF	TGTGCCAGCGGCCTACAGGGATCGTTTGAAAAACTGTTTTTT
TRBJ2-1	TRBV7-5	.	.	CARSLAGGPKLPLYNEQFF	TGTGCCAGAAGTCTTGCGGGAGGCCCCAAACTTCCCCTCTACAATGAGCAGTTCTTC
TRBJ1-3	TRBV6-5	TRBD1	.	CASSYGGTAGNTIYF	TGTGCCAGCAGTTACGGCGGGACAGCCGGAAACACCATATATTTT
TRBJ1-5	TRBV6-2/TRBV6-3	.	.	CASSYGGLGNQPQHF	TGTGCCAGCAGTTACGGGGGGTTGGGCAATCAGCCCCAGCATTTT
TRBJ2-2	TRBV7-9	TRBD2	.	CATNTGRDTGELFF	TGTGCCACCAACACGGGGAGGGACACCGGGGAGCTGTTTTTT
TRBJ1-4	TRBV19	TRBD1	.	CASSRQGAGEKLFF	TGTGCCAGTAGTCGACAGGGGGCCGGTGAAAAACTGTTTTTT
TRBJ2-2	TRBV7-3	.	.	CASSPENGELFF	TGTGCCAGCAGCCCGGAGAACGGGGAGCTGTTTTTT
TRBJ2-7	TRBV6-6	TRBD1	.	CASSYSTGAITGPDF	TGTGCCAGCAGTTATTCGACAGGGGCTATAACCGGTCCGGACTTC
TRBJ1-1	TRBV6-5	.	.	CASSLYRNTEAFF	TGTGCCAGCAGTTTGTACAGGAACACTGAAGCTTTCTTT
TRBJ1-1	TRBV30	TRBD1	.	CAWNYRGKTEAFF	TGTGCCTGGAACTACAGGGGCAAGACTGAAGCTTTCTTT
TRBJ2-7	TRBV19	.	.	CASGQTYEQYF	TGTGCCAGTGGACAGACCTACGAGCAGTACTTC
TRBJ1-1	TRBV9	.	few	CASSEGQNTEAFF	TGTGCCAGCAGCGAGGGGCAGAACACTGAAGCTTTCTTT
TRBJ2-1	TRBV6-5	.	.	CASTPSGYNEQFF	TGTGCCAGCACCCCGTCGGGTTACAATGAGCAGTTCTTC
TRBJ2-7	TRBV25-1	.	.	CASSRREATYEQYF	TGTGCCAGCAGTCGCAGGGAGGCCACCTACGAGCAGTACTTC
TRBJ2-5	TRBV2	TRBD1	.	CASSRNRGSQTQYF	TGTGCCAGCAGCAGGAACAGGGGATCCCAGACCCAGTACTTC
TRBJ1-6	TRBV28	.	.	CASRVTGTDFPLHF	TGTGCCAGCAGGGTTACAGGAACGGATTTCCCCCTCCACTTT
TRBJ2-2	TRBV7-7	.	once	CASSLARGTGELFF	TGTGCTAGCAGCTTAGCCCGCGGGACCGGGGAGCTGTTTTTT
TRBJ1-2	TRBV5-5	TRBD1	few	CASSLTTGNYGYTF	TGTGCCAGCAGCCTCACGACAGGGAACTATGGCTACACCTTC
TRBJ1-2	TRBV4-1	TRBD1	.	CASSSPGQGARGYTF	TGCGCCAGCAGCTCCCCGGGACAGGGGGCCCGCGGCTACACCTTC
TRBJ2-1	TRBV5-5	.	.	CASSWESTGGFF	TGTGCCAGCAGTTGGGAGTCCACCGGGGGGTTCTTC
TRBJ1-1	TRBV4-3	.	.	CASSQDRPSGGNTEAFF	TGCGCCAGCAGCCAAGATCGACCCTCGGGGGGGAACACTGAAGCTTTCTTT
TRBJ2-1	TRBV7-3	.	.	CASSLGGSEQFF	TGTGCCAGCAGCTTGGGGGGTAGTGAGCAGTTCTTC
TRBJ1-3	TRBV28	.	.	CASSFHGNTIYF	TGTGCCAGCAGTTTTCATGGAAACACCATATATTTT
TRBJ2-1	TRBV6-5	TRBD2	.	CASSYDSGGYNEQFF	TGTGCCAGCAGTTACGATAGCGGGGGTTACAATGAGCAGTTCTTC
TRBJ1-5	TRBV6-2/TRBV6-3	.	once	CASSYAGLGNQPQHF	TGTGCCAGCAGTTACGCAGGGTTGGGAAATCAGCCCCAGCATTTT
TRBJ1-5	TRBV9	.	.	CASSPRQDQPQHF	TGTGCCAGCAGCCCCCGACAGGATCAGCCCCAGCATTTT
TRBJ2-2	TRBV27	.	.	CASSFSGRVNTGELFF	TGTGCCAGCAGTTTTTCGGGCAGGGTGAACACCGGGGAGCTGTTTTTT
TRBJ2-3	TRBV3-1/TRBV3-2	.	.	CASSTRDTSTDTQYF	TGTGCCAGCAGCACCCGGGACACCTCCACAGATACGCAGTATTTT
TRBJ2-1	TRBV7-2	TRBD2	once	CASSPGLFEQFF	TGTGCCAGCAGCCCGGGACTATTTGAGCAGTTCTTC
TRBJ2-6	TRBV4-1	TRBD1	.	CASSPGQGRDGANVLTF	TGCGCCAGCAGCCCGGGACAGGGAAGAGATGGGGCCAACGTCCTGACTTTC
TRBJ1-2	TRBV23-1	TRBD1	.	CASSQSNRGGGYTF	TGCGCCAGCAGTCAATCGAACAGGGGAGGCGGCTACACCTTC
TRBJ2-1	TRBV5-1	TRBD2	once	CASSFFGLAFDNEQFF	TGCGCCAGCAGCTTCTTTGGACTAGCGTTCGACAATGAGCAGTTCTTC
TRBJ2-7	TRBV7-9	.	.	CASSLGQGWYEQYF	TGTGCCAGCAGCTTAGGTCAGGGCTGGTACGAGCAGTACTTC
TRBJ2-5	TRBV5-1	TRBD1	.	CASSSTGARETQYF	TGCGCCAGCAGCTCAACAGGGGCTAGGGAGACCCAGTACTTC
TRBJ2-7	TRBV30	.	.	CAWVATFGDEQYF	TGTGCCTGGGTCGCGACGTTTGGAGACGAGCAGTACTTC
TRBJ1-1	TRBV5-1	TRBD1	.	CASRSQGGDTEAFF	TGCGCCAGCAGATCTCAGGGGGGAGACACTGAAGCTTTCTTT
TRBJ1-1	TRBV6-6	TRBD1	.	CASSPNPGGPLNTEAFF	TGTGCCAGCAGTCCTAACCCAGGGGGCCCCTTGAACACTGAAGCTTTCTTT
TRBJ2-6	TRBV4-3	.	.	CASSLEFSGANVLTF	TGCGCCAGCAGCCTCGAGTTCTCTGGGGCCAACGTCCTGACTTTC
TRBJ2-7	TRBV6-5	.	.	CASTGVADFTYEQYF	TGTGCCAGCACTGGTGTAGCAGATTTTACCTACGAGCAGTACTTC
TRBJ1-5	TRBV19	TRBD1	.	CASSPDRAQPQHF	TGTGCCAGTAGTCCTGACAGGGCACAGCCCCAGCATTTT
TRBJ1-6	TRBV6-5	TRBD1	.	CASRREWTGEAPLHF	TGTGCCAGCAGGCGGGAGTGGACAGGGGAGGCACCCCTCCACTTT
TRBJ2-3	TRBV3-1/TRBV3-2	TRBD2	.	CASSQGGSSGTDTQYF	TGTGCCAGCAGCCAAGGGGGGTCTAGCGGAACAGATACGCAGTATTTT
TRBJ2-1	TRBV7-2	TRBD2	.	CASSPPRGTSDSSYNEQFF	TGTGCCAGCAGCCCACCCCGCGGGACTAGCGATAGCTCCTACAATGAGCAGTTCTTC
TRBJ2-7	TRBV15	TRBD1	.	CATSRDGDRERQYF	TGTGCCACCAGCAGAGATGGGGACAGGGAGAGGCAGTACTTC
TRBJ1-2	TRBV15	.	.	CATRGAGTYGYTF	TGTGCCACCAGAGGGGCCGGAACCTATGGCTACACCTTC
TRBJ1-1	TRBV19	TRBD1	.	CASSSNRDRATAFF	TGTGCCAGTAGTTCAAACCGGGACAGGGCGACGGCTTTCTTT
TRBJ2-2	TRBV7-2	.	.	CASRWSTGELFF	TGTGCCAGCAGGTGGAGCACCGGGGAGCTGTTTTTT
TRBJ2-1	TRBV30	.	.	CAWSVYGSISYNEQFF	TGTGCCTGGAGTGTGTACGGGAGTATTTCCTACAATGAGCAGTTCTTC
TRBJ2-7	TRBV4-3	.	.	CASSQDPGQPYEQYF	TGCGCCAGCAGCCAAGACCCAGGACAGCCCTACGAGCAGTACTTC